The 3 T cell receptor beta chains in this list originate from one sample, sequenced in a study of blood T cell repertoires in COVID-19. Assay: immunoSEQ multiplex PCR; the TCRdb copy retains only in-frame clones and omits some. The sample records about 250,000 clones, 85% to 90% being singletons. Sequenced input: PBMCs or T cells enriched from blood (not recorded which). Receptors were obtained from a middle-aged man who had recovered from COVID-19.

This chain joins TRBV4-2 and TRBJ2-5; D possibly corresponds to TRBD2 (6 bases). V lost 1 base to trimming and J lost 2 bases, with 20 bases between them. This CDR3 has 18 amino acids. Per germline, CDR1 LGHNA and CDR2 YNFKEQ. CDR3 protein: CASSQVGVGGRGQETQYF. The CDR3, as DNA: TGTGCCAGCAGCCAAGTCGGGGTGGGAGGTCGTGGACAAGAGACCCAGTACTTC.

The CDR3, as DNA: TGTGCCAGCAGCCCCCCCAACAGGGGGCGAAGGGGGGTTAGTCTAGCTGAAAAACTGTTTTTT. This gives the protein CASSPPNRGRRGVSLAEKLFF. The chain employs TRBV3-1 (or the pseudogene TRBV3-2) and TRBJ1-4, with 9 bases aligning to TRBD1. J was trimmed by 7 bases and V by 4 bases; bases with no gene match: 25. This CDR3 contains 21 residues. Germline V CDR1 and CDR2: LGHDT, YNNKEL (reference sequence).

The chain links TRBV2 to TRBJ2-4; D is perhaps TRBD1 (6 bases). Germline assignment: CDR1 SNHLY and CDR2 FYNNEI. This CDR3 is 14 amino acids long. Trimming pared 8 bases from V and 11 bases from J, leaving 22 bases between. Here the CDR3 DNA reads TGTGCCAGCCTGGTGGGGGCGTCGGGATCCCTTCAGTACTTC. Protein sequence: CASLVGASGSLQYF.